This T cell receptor (beta chain) was sequenced for a study of blood T cell repertoires in COVID-19. Background on the study: Material from acute and convalescent COVID-19 was sourced from the United States, Italy and Spain. Sources were T cells, B-cell-depleted T cells, or PBMCs; the material itself was cDNA or gDNA.

Germline-derived CDR1 and CDR2 are SGHAT and FQDESV (reference sequence). Trimming stripped 8 bases from V and 8 bases from J, with 20 bases between. This CDR3 is built from 14 residues. This clone was recorded a few times. As processed by the authors: Amplification from reference gene primers served as the basis for estimated nucleated cell counts. Profiling relied on immunoSEQ multiplex PCR, and the TCRdb table lists in-frame clones only, not all of them. V and J calls and clone size are those listed in that table; D and trimming were worked out from the DNA. This table holds 40,000 or so clones, roughly 88% found once.

This chain links TRBV11-1 with TRBJ2-3, with no clear D. This clonotype was obtained from a human donor in a cohort sampled during active COVID-19. Sequencing was done on a sample of peripheral blood. The CDR3 region has the DNA TGTGCCAGCGCTACTTTTAAAAATACGGGTACGCAGTATTTT. This sequence encodes CASATFKNTGTQYF.